This TCR beta chain was captured in a study of T cells expressing NK-cell markers. Across the whole study: Researchers got TCR beta repertoires out of sorted CD3+CD56+NKG2C+, CD3+CD56+NKG2C- and CD3+CD56-NKG2C+ T cells. Sequencing covered eight donors, seven HCMV-seropositive and one seronegative.

The length of the CDR3 is 15 residues. CDR1 and CDR2 from the germline V gene are MNHEY and SVGAGI. Using the 5' RACE reads, TCRdb records one entry per CDR3 protein without DNA. Recorded for this sample: some 410,000 distinct CDR3 sequences. Source material: blood T cells: a sorted CD56 or NKG2C T cell subset, CD4+ or CD8+ T cells, or bulk PBMC T cells (not recorded which). The source of this sequence is a woman aged 18 to 75 in good health. The chain uses TRBV6-5 and TRBJ2-3; TCRdb's assignment of TRBD1 cannot be checked, as there is no DNA. CDR3 protein: CASSYIGQITDTQYF.